A few counts support the clone carrying this TCR beta chain. Its antigen remains unknown. These data are taken from a study of cytomegalovirus exposure and HLA in healthy donors. Study details: The same platform was used for the 120 validation repertoires and the roughly 680 first-cohort repertoires, a later analysis reported.

There are 20 residues in the CDR3. Germline V lookup: CDR1 SGHRS, CDR2 YFSETQ. V shed 0 bases and J 2 bases; nucleotides not matched to a gene: 14. The repertoire was sequenced with immunoSEQ multiplex PCR; TCRdb's copy has only in-frame clones and lacks some. The sample carries 140,000 or so clones, approximately 90% recorded once. Study-level findings and limits: Listed as cytomegalovirus-associated were 150 to 200 TCR beta chains.

What was sequenced was PBMCs. The clonotype comes from a man aged 18 to 30 in good health and CMV-seronegative. The V and J genes are TRBV5-1 and TRBJ2-1; 10 bases map to TRBD2. CDR3 sequence reads: CASSLADWLAGVPPYNEQFF. CDR3 coding DNA: TGCGCCAGCAGCTTGGCCGATTGGCTAGCGGGAGTCCCCCCCTACAATGAGCAGTTCTTC.